The 24 T cell receptor beta chains below were found in one sample sequenced in a study of a mutant IDH1 vaccine in newly diagnosed glioma. This table comes from immunoSEQ multiplex PCR, and its TCRdb copy is limited to in-frame clones, with some not included. The repertoire holds over 95,000 clones, with roughly 90% as singletons. The time point denotes: week 11, during vaccination. Every vaccination contained 300 ug of the mutant IDH1 20-mer peptide and was paired with topical imiquimod. Their recognized antigens are unknown. This specimen was PBMCs, taken from a glioma patient whose treatment included an IDH1 peptide vaccine. The receptors were sampled from a woman aged 45-65 years with glioma.

The CDR3 DNA is TGTGCCAGCAGCCGACCGGACCGGGTACACTATGGCTACACCTTC. Translated, it gives CASSRPDRVHYGYTF. The chain recombines TRBV4-2 with TRBJ1-2; D gene ambiguous. This CDR3 spans 15 amino acids. CDR1 is LGHNA and CDR2 is YNFKEQ in the germline V gene. Trimming shortened V by 4 bases and J by 3 bases, and 15 bases separated the two germline ends.

The chain carries TRBV7-9 and TRBJ1-5, with D perhaps matching TRBD1 (6 bases). The CDR3 runs 14 residues. Trimming took off 5 bases at V and 3 bases at J, with 11 bases between the two ends. The germline gives CDR1 SEHNR, CDR2 FQNEAQ (reference sequence). The chain's CDR3 is CASSTGQPNQPQHF. The CDR3 region has the DNA TGTGCCAGCAGCACCGGACAGCCCAATCAGCCCCAGCATTTT.

The CDR3 coding sequence is TGTGCCAGCAGCTCGGGACAGGGGAGCACTGAAGCTTTCTTT. Translated, it gives CASSSGQGSTEAFF. The gene calls are TRBV7-9 and TRBJ1-1; 10 nucleotides align to TRBD1. The trim removed 4 bases at V and 4 bases at J, leaving 3 bases unmatched. The CDR3 loop spans 14 amino acids. CDR1 is SEHNR and CDR2 is FQNEAQ in the germline V gene (reference sequence).

The chain links TRBV15 to TRBJ2-1, with no clear D. V gave up 0 bases and J gave up 0 bases, with 6 bases separating them. This CDR3 spans 15 amino acids. Germline V CDR1 and CDR2: LNHNV, YYDKDF (reference sequence). The CDR3 DNA follows: TGTGCCACCAGCAGAGAGAGAGGCTCCTACAATGAGCAGTTCTTC. This codes for CATSRERGSYNEQFF.

A single count supports this clone. The chain uses TRBV25-1 and TRBJ1-2; the D is unclear. CDR3 length: 14 residues. Germline V CDR1 and CDR2: MGHDK, SYGVNS. Trimming left V 2 bases short and J 0 bases short, with 7 bases between. The CDR3 nucleotides are TGTGCCAGCAGTGAAACGGGGTCTAACTATGGCTACACCTTC. Its protein product is CASSETGSNYGYTF.

This clone is categorized as medium-sized. The rearrangement links TRBV6-6 to TRBJ1-2; a possible D gene is TRBD1 (5 bases). The CDR3 runs 13 residues. Germline CDR1 MNHNY, CDR2 SVGAGI (reference sequence). V was pared by 2 bases and J by 3 bases, with 7 bases between. Here the CDR3 DNA reads TGTGCCAGCAGTTACCTAGGGGACTATGGCTACACCTTC. It specifies CASSYLGDYGYTF.

This chain links TRBV15 with TRBJ2-5; D is uncertain. V was shortened by 0 bases and J by 0 bases, with 8 bases between the two germline ends. The CDR3 is made up of 15 amino acids. The germline CDR1 and CDR2 sequences are LNHNV and YYDKDF (reference sequence). The CDR3 sequence: CATSREPRDQETQYF. CDR3 in DNA: TGTGCCACCAGCAGAGAACCCCGGGACCAAGAGACCCAGTACTTC.

The rearrangement uses TRBV28 and TRBJ1-3; D is uncertain. Germline V gene lookup returns CDR1 MDHEN and CDR2 SYDVKM. The V end lost 4 bases, the J end lost 0 bases, and 13 bases lay between the germline ends. CDR3 size: 16 residues. CDR3 loop: CASSSRRAFSGNTIYF. The CDR3 DNA is TGTGCCAGCAGTTCGCGTAGGGCCTTCTCTGGAAACACCATATATTTT.

The chain joins TRBV19 to TRBJ1-2; D remains ambiguous. This CDR3 is built from 14 residues. The V gene lost 7 bases and the J gene lost 8 bases, with 20 bases spanning the gap. Germline CDR1 and CDR2: LNHDA and SQIVND (reference sequence). CDR3 nucleotide sequence: TGTGCCAGTAAACTCGATGGGAACGGTAGGGGCTACACCTTC. Encoded protein: CASKLDGNGRGYTF. Drawing the rest from reference TRBV19 and TRBJ1-2, the complete variable domain is DGGITQSPKYLFRKEGQNVTLSCEQNLNHDAMYWYRQDPGQGLRLIYYSQIVNDFQKGDIAEGYSVSREKKESFPLTVTSAQKNPTAFYLCASKLDGNGRGYTFGSGTRLTVV.

V is TRBV11-3 and J is TRBJ1-5, with D maybe TRBD1 (6 bases). The CDR3 runs to 15 residues. The V gene lost 2 bases and the J gene lost 6 bases, with 14 bases spanning the gap. The germline V gene encodes CDR1 SGHNT and CDR2 YENEEA. The CDR3: CASSLTRQEIQPQHF. CDR3 nucleotide sequence: TGTGCCAGCAGCTTAACACGACAGGAAATTCAGCCCCAGCATTTT.

The chain employs TRBV5-6 and TRBJ2-7, with a tentative D call TRBD1 (6 bases). The CDR3 covers 14 residues. The V and J ends lost 2 bases and 6 bases respectively, with 15 bases between them. CDR1 is SGHDT and CDR2 is YYEEEE in the germline V gene. CDR3 region: CASSFSGTPFEQYF. CDR3 DNA sequence: TGTGCCAGCAGCTTCTCCGGGACACCCTTCGAGCAGTACTTC.

V gene TRBV5-1 combines with J gene TRBJ2-7, with 11 nucleotides matching TRBD1. Germline-derived CDR1 and CDR2 are SGHRS and YFSETQ. The CDR3 runs 14 residues. V trimming: 4 bases; J trimming: 2 bases; junction bases outside the gene matches: 2. The chain's CDR3 is CASSPGQGAYEQYF. The DNA of the CDR3 is TGCGCCAGCAGCCCGGGACAGGGGGCCTACGAGCAGTACTTC.

CDR3 DNA sequence: TGTGCCAGCAAGGACGTACGGAATGAAAAACTGTTTTTT. Translation: CASKDVRNEKLFF. This chain connects TRBV5-5 to TRBJ1-4; D is unresolved. Germline lookup yields CDR1 SGHKS and CDR2 YYEKEE (reference sequence). The CDR3 loop spans 13 amino acids. Trimming stripped 6 bases from V and 5 bases from J, with 11 bases between.

This clone was recorded once. CDR3 nucleotides: TGTGCCAGCAGCCAGAGGGTCGGGAGGCACAATGAGCAGTTCTTC. Amino acid sequence: CASSQRVGRHNEQFF. The chain links TRBV9 to TRBJ2-1, with TRBD2 matching over 7 bases. Germline V CDR1 and CDR2: SGDLS, YYNGEE. Trimming removed 4 bases from V and 5 bases from J; junction bases left unmatched: 9. The CDR3 sequence is 15 residues long. Variable domain in full (rest from reference TRBV9 and TRBJ2-1): DSGVTQTPKHLITATGQRVTLRCSPRSGDLSVYWYQQSLDQGLQFLIQYYNGEERAKGNILERFSAQQFPDLHSELNLSSLELGDSALYFCASSQRVGRHNEQFFGPGTRLTVL.

Only one count was recorded for this clone. The chain couples TRBV5-4 to TRBJ1-1, with D unresolved. The V gene lost 0 bases and the J gene lost 1 base, with 4 bases spanning the gap. The CDR3 loop spans 13 amino acids. The V gene's germline CDR1 is SGHNT and CDR2 YYREEE (reference sequence). CDR3 coding DNA: TGTGCCAGCAGCTTGGCCTCGAACACTGAAGCTTTCTTT. Residues: CASSLASNTEAFF.

J is TRBJ2-7 and V is TRBV27, with TRBD2 matching over 8 bases. Unmatched junction bases numbered 2, after V lost 3 bases and J lost 4 bases. Germline assignment: CDR1 MNHEY and CDR2 SMNVEV (reference sequence). This CDR3 spans 13 amino acids. The CDR3: CASSFASGYEQYF. The CDR3, as DNA: TGTGCCAGCAGTTTCGCTAGCGGGTACGAGCAGTACTTC.

This clone turned up a few times. The rearrangement links TRBV7-9 to TRBJ1-5; D is undetermined. Per germline, CDR1 SEHNR and CDR2 FQNEAQ (reference sequence). The CDR3 is 13 residues long. The ends were cut back, 1 base at V and 6 bases at J, with 7 bases in the middle. Written as DNA, the CDR3 is TGTGCCAGCAGCTTAGAGGTGTCTCAGCCCCAGCATTTT. As protein: CASSLEVSQPQHF. The full variable domain, with the rest looked up from reference TRBV7-9 and TRBJ1-5, is DTGVSQNPRHKITKRGQNVTFRCDPISEHNRLYWYRQTLGQGPEFLTYFQNEAQLEKSRLLSDRFSAERPKGSFSTLEIQRTEQGDSAMYLCASSLEVSQPQHFGDGTRLSIL.

The J gene is TRBJ2-5, the V gene TRBV6-5; 8 bases fit TRBD1. This CDR3 contains 15 residues. Germline-derived CDR1 and CDR2 are MNHEY and SVGAGI. With 5 bases clipped from V and 7 bases from J, the junction kept 12 bases outside the gene matches. CDR3 nucleotides: TGTGCCAGCAGTCTCGGACAGGGAGCGGCGGGGACCCAGTACTTC. This gives the protein CASSLGQGAAGTQYF.

This rearrangement joins TRBV30 to TRBJ2-6; TRBD2 matches at 8 bases. Trimming removed 1 base from V and 4 bases from J; junction bases left unmatched: 12. The CDR3 runs 18 residues. Germline V gene sequence: CDR1 GTSNPN, CDR2 SVGIG (reference sequence). The CDR3: CAWSEAGGPMGGANVLTF. The CDR3 nucleotides are TGTGCCTGGAGTGAGGCGGGAGGCCCAATGGGGGGGGCCAACGTCCTGACTTTC.

This chain joins TRBV4-1 and TRBJ2-7; 8 nucleotides align to TRBD1. Germline V gene lookup returns CDR1 MGHRA and CDR2 YSYEKL. Unmatched junction bases numbered 8, after V lost 4 bases and J lost 3 bases. This CDR3 has 15 amino acids. As DNA, the CDR3 is TGCGCCAGCAGCCTCTGGGGAGGACAGGGCTACGAGCAGTACTTC. Protein product: CASSLWGGQGYEQYF.

The DNA for the CDR3 is TGCGCCAGCACGAACGTACTAGCGGCCGCTAATGAGCAGTTCTTC. It translates to CASTNVLAAANEQFF. V and J are TRBV5-1 and TRBJ2-1, with 8 bases aligning to TRBD2. This CDR3 spans 15 amino acids. V dropped 6 bases and J dropped 7; count of bases not matched to a gene: 12. Looked up from germline, CDR1 is SGHRS and CDR2 is YFSETQ.

CDR3 DNA sequence: TGCGCCAGCAGCCAAGGGACTAGCGGGAATTGGGCATCGTTCTTC. It yields the protein CASSQGTSGNWASFF. The V and J genes are TRBV4-1 and TRBJ2-1, with 12 bases identical to TRBD2. The CDR3 loop spans 15 amino acids. Germline V lookup: CDR1 MGHRA, CDR2 YSYEKL. Losses at the gene ends were 1 base for V and 15 bases for J; bases not matched to a gene: 10.

The chain recombines TRBV6-6 with TRBJ1-5; D is unclear. This CDR3 has 13 amino acids. V was shortened by 0 bases and J by 4 bases, with 4 bases between the two germline ends. Germline V gene lookup returns CDR1 MNHNY and CDR2 SVGAGI (reference sequence). This CDR3 reads CASSYSRNQPQHF. As DNA, the CDR3 is TGTGCCAGCAGTTACTCGAGAAATCAGCCCCAGCATTTT.

V gene TRBV5-1 combines with J gene TRBJ2-5; maybe TRBD1 (6 bases). Trimming left V 3 bases short and J 2 bases short, with 14 bases between. The CDR3 sequence is 15 residues long. In germline, CDR1 is SGHRS, CDR2 YFSETQ. CDR3 in amino acids: CASSSLPGQQETQYF. CDR3 DNA: TGCGCCAGCAGCTCCCTACCAGGACAGCAAGAGACCCAGTACTTC.